A selection of T cell receptor beta chains follows, all from one sample in a study of T cells in Graves' hyperthyroidism and ophthalmopathy. MiXCR, applied by TCRdb to the multiplex PCR reads, yields one record per CDR3 protein. The sample contains some 300,000 distinct CDR3 sequences, approximately 15% of which appear only once. Input material: blood. All receptors come from a woman between 35 and 50 years old with Graves' hyperthyroidism. Each CDR3 is given with its conserved first and last residue. A D gene is named only where the DNA matches it firmly. The listing skips clone size in some rows; elsewhere it reads once, few, many or a size class.

>TRBV7-2|TRBD1|TRBJ1-1|many
TGTGCCAGCAGCTCTCGGGGACAGGAAATTGAAGCTTTCTTT
CASSSRGQEIEAFF
>TRBV2|NA|TRBJ1-4|many
TGTGCCAGCAGTGAAGACAGAGCTAATGAAAAACTGTTTTTT
CASSEDRANEKLFF
>TRBV2|NA|TRBJ2-2|few
TGTGCCAGCAGTGGTAAAGGGGCGCACACCGGGGAGCTGTTTTTT
CASSGKGAHTGELFF
>TRBV15|NA|TRBJ2-3|few
TGTGCCACCAGCAGGAACAGGCGGTTCGGGGATACGCAGTATTTT
CATSRNRRFGDTQYF
>TRBV27|NA|TRBJ2-1|NA
TGTGCCAGCAGTCCAGGGGAAACCTACTACAATGAGCAGTTCTTC
CASSPGETYYNEQFF
>TRBV28|NA|TRBJ2-3|many
TGTGCCAGCAGGAGCGGCGGGTTGGGCTCAGATACGCAGTATTTT
CASRSGGLGSDTQYF
>TRBV3-1|NA|TRBJ2-5|NA
TGTGCCAGCAGCCAACCGGGGTGGACCCAGTACTTC
CASSQPGWTQYF
>TRBV6-1|NA|TRBJ2-1|many
TGTGCCAGCAGTGGGGGCTCCTACAATGAGCAGTTCTTC
CASSGGSYNEQFF
>TRBV11-2|TRBD2|TRBJ2-2|many
TGTGCCAGCAACCGAGCGGGAGGGCCCGCAGCCGGGGAGCTGTTTTTT
CASNRAGGPAAGELFF
>TRBV4-1|NA|TRBJ2-7|few
TGCGCCAGCAGCCAAATTTTTACCCAGGGGAATCCGTCCTACGAGCAGTACTTC
CASSQIFTQGNPSYEQYF
>TRBV12-3/TRBV12-4|TRBD1|TRBJ2-5|few
TGTGCCAGCAGTTTGGGGACAGGGAAGGCGACCCAGTACTTC
CASSLGTGKATQYF
>TRBV11-2|NA|TRBJ2-7|many
TGTGCCAGCAGCTTGTCCCGGATCTACGAGCAGTACTTC
CASSLSRIYEQYF
>TRBV27|NA|TRBJ2-7|many
TGTGCCAGCAGTTTTAAGGACTCGCCCTACGAGCAGTACTTC
CASSFKDSPYEQYF
>TRBV19|NA|TRBJ1-2|few
TGTGCCAGTAGTACCAACAACTATGGCTACACCTTC
CASSTNNYGYTF
>TRBV4-1|NA|TRBJ2-7|few
TGCGCCAGCAGCCAAGACGGGAGCCCCTACGAGCAGTACTTC
CASSQDGSPYEQYF
>TRBV12-3/TRBV12-4|NA|TRBJ2-7|many
TGTGCCAGCAGTTTCGGGGCAGACTACGAGCAGTACTTC
CASSFGADYEQYF